The following is a T cell receptor (beta chain) sequence with its context. Its antigen specificity is not known. From the germline J gene comes the end of the CDR3, since the read stops 3 residues before it. For sequencing input, CVID and control samples contributed equivalent amounts of genomic DNA. For every sample, a 60 bp segment covering the rearranged TCRbeta CDR3 region was amplified and then sequenced. The immunoSEQ assay, a bias-corrected multiplex PCR combined with high-throughput sequencing, was used for TCRbeta amplification. In the authors' own workflow: Every unique nucleotide sequence counted as a clone and was annotated with V, D and J genes, copy number and frequency. Sequences were labeled productive if in frame, and non-productive if out of frame or containing stop codons. As previously described, clonality was computed from Shannon's entropy. The predicted amino acid sequences of productive clones were used to derive mean CDR3 Kyte-Doolittle hydropathy. Scaled V gene usage was hierarchically clustered using Manhattan distance and complete linkage with the R hclust function. Clone sharing by CDR3 amino acid sequence was assessed by resampling 12 repertoires per group over 100 rounds. The repertoires were searched for about 70 published EBV-specific TCRbeta sequences and some 240 published CMV-specific TCRbeta sequences. A couple of CVID samples yielding fewer than 10,000 sequences were excluded from analysis, leaving 42 CVID repertoires. In its TCRdb copy, this immuneACCESS table keeps in-frame sequences only and misses some clones. Where compared with another copy, unresolved V genes explain less than half of these, and the others have no known cause. That table furnishes V, J and clone size, whereas the DNA furnished D and trimming. This sample includes about 14,000 clones, and none of them was observed just once. The top ten clonotypes cover 7% to 9.5% of the sample.

From the cysteine up to the phenylalanine, the CDR3 has a length of 13 residues. The DNA covers only part of the CDR3, 30 bases in frame from base 1. CDR1 is given as SGHTA and CDR2 as FQGNSA, both from the germline V gene. Trimmed from V: 5 bases; trimmed from J: 8 bases; junction bases lacking a gene match: 6. This record comes from a study of T cell clonality in common variable immunodeficiency (dated by TCRdb to between 2015 and 2016). The study at large found these results: According to the authors, finding the cause of the higher clonality in CVID would require sequencing the repertoires of T cell subpopulations. CVID TCRbeta sequences were reported to have fewer deletions and N-nucleotide insertions and to lack highly modified clones with 13 or more V deletions. Healthy controls shared more TCRbeta clones with each other than CVID subjects shared among themselves (p < 0.0001). Even though DNA input was the same, control samples had an average of about 89,000 unique sequences each, compared with roughly 34,000 in CVID samples. Correlations of repertoire features with clinical complications were constrained by heterogeneity among patients within the CVID cohort. Compared with healthy controls, CVID subjects showed increased TCRbeta clonality (t-test p = 0.018), a feature most characteristic of about a third of subjects.

Standard criteria, namely reduction of serum IgG, IgA and/or IgM below the normal range together with specific antibody deficiency, were applied for the diagnosis of CVID. The CVID group comprised 40 to 45 subjects, 15 or so female and 29 male, aged 9 to 64 years with a mean age of roughly 44. Predominantly Caucasian heritage was noted among both the CVID patients and the healthy controls. At the time of study participation, every CVID subject had been on replacement immunoglobulin therapy for one year or longer. At the time of blood collection, no CVID subject was ill or was being treated with immunomodulatory or immunosuppressive medication. From each donor, roughly 4.5 to 8.5 ml of heparinized peripheral whole blood was collected. Genomic DNA from adults with common variable immune deficiency (CVID) and from healthy adult controls was used for sequencing of TCRbeta CDR3 repertoires. Diluted blood was density-centrifuged over Hypaque 1077 or Ficoll-Paque to isolate peripheral blood mononuclear cells. Genomic DNA was obtained from unsorted mononuclear cells using either Qiagen column purification or a centrifugation-based method.

The TCR sequence derives from a human donor with common variable immunodeficiency. Recombination linked TRBV7-2 to TRBJ2-1; TRBD1 agrees with 7 junctional bases. Source material: peripheral blood mononuclear cells. The CDR3 is CASSEDRLDEQFF. Partial CDR3 DNA: TGTGCCAGCAGCGAGGACAGGCTGGATGAG.